Sequencing of this T cell receptor (beta chain) was carried out in a study of CXCR3-negative and CXCR3-positive naive CD8 T cells. Study-level points and caveats: Greater hydrophobicity was found in TRB CDR3s of CXCR3-positive naive cells than of CXCR3-negative naive cells. For the naive subsets, surface CD5 was similar, and TCR strength was inferred from TRB CDR3 properties. Diversity proved comparably high across both naive subsets and much lower in memory CD8+ cells.

Points on this clonotype: What it binds is not known.

Through 5' RACE with UMI labels, the TRB cDNA libraries were prepared. TCRdb re-called the 5' RACE reads and catalogs CDR3 proteins one per entry, DNA excluded. The specimen's table records approximately 98,000 distinct CDR3 sequences. Naive cells were sorted as CD45RO-, CCR7+, CD27+ and CD95-. The sample consisted of naive CXCR3+ CD8+ T cells from blood. Regarding subset: CD45RO-CCR7+CD27+CD95- naive CD8+ T cells expressing CXCR3 (TNR3+). The clonotype comes from a human donor in good health. Some clones in this sample may be carry-over from other donors' samples.

The CDR3 here is CASSFSRDRGGPTHEQYF. This sequence joins TRBV7-2 and TRBJ2-7; TCRdb indicates TRBD1, and absent DNA this call remains unverified. The germline V gene encodes CDR1 SGHTA and CDR2 FQGNSA. CDR3 length: 18 amino acids.